This TCR beta chain derives from a study of blood T cell repertoires in COVID-19. The method was immunoSEQ multiplex PCR; TCRdb's version includes in-frame clones alone and lacks a portion of them. The table records a few hundred thousand clones, roughly four fifths of them present only once. The study assigned cohorts using participant-reported clinical history. Material: PBMCs or T cells enriched from blood (not recorded which). This receptor was obtained from a woman aged 50 to 60 who had recovered from COVID-19.

CDR3 residues: CASSFIPRGQGPYEQYF. CDR3 in DNA: TGTGCCAGCAGCTTCATACCCCGGGGACAGGGTCCCTACGAGCAGTACTTC. The chain uses TRBV7-8 and TRBJ2-7; 9 bases are shared with TRBD1. The CDR3 contains 17 residues. J lost 2 bases, V lost 3 bases, and 11 bases had no gene match. The V gene's germline CDR1 is SGHVS and CDR2 FQNEAQ. Variable domain in full (rest from reference TRBV7-8 and TRBJ2-7): GAGVSQSPRYKVAKRGQDVALRCDPISGHVSLFWYQQALGQGPEFLTYFQNEAQLDKSGLPSDRFFAERPEGSVSTLKIQRTQQEDSAVYLCASSFIPRGQGPYEQYFGPGTRLTVT.